This TCR beta chain came from a study of T cell repertoires in cytomegalovirus infection. Study-wide background: It was the public TCR beta signatures that indicated both CMV infection and matching HLA type.

TCRdb processed the reads anew with MiXCR; each CDR3 protein has one entry. The sample lists over 250,000 distinct CDR3 sequences, 25% occurring once. A few counts support this clonotype. Its antigen is currently unknown. V was pared by 5 bases and J by 3 bases, with 7 bases of the junction left unmatched. The CDR3 contains 16 residues. Germline V gives CDR1 SEHNR, CDR2 FQNEAQ (reference sequence). Study findings and constraints: People with CMV and the relevant HLA were identified by cumulative public TCR beta family frequency.

The sample taken for sequencing was PBMCs. This chain connects TRBV7-9 to TRBJ2-1; 10 positions match TRBD1. The sequence was obtained from a human donor in good health (CMV status not recorded). Some clones in this sample may be carry-over from other donors' samples. CDR3 sequence reads: CASSLVGQGVYNEQFF. CDR3 DNA: TGTGCCAGCAGCCTCGTCGGACAGGGGGTCTACAATGAGCAGTTCTTC.